This is a list of T cell receptor beta chains from one sample in a study of beta chain features in type 1 diabetes. Clones were read by immunoSEQ multiplex PCR, and TCRdb kept only the in-frame ones, dropping some. The table lists roughly 380,000 clones, about 19% of them singletons. Sequencing used naive CD4+ T cells from blood. The receptors here all came from a woman aged 18 to 35 in good health. CDR3s include the opening cysteine and the closing phenylalanine or tryptophan. D genes are given only for firm matches. Clone size is not always given. Where it is, it says once, few, many or a class for expanded clones.

clone size	D gene	J gene	V gene	CDR3 protein	CDR3 DNA
.	TRBD2	TRBJ2-3	TRBV29-1	CSVEGGSTDTQYF	TGCAGCGTTGAGGGGGGGAGCACAGATACGCAGTATTTT
few	.	TRBJ2-3	TRBV7-9	CASSPLGTSTDTQYF	TGTGCCAGCAGCCCTCTCGGGACTAGCACAGATACGCAGTATTTT
few	.	TRBJ2-5	TRBV7-2	CASSPGGTQAETQYF	TGTGCCAGCAGCCCAGGGGGGACCCAGGCTGAGACCCAGTACTTC
few	TRBD1	TRBJ1-5	TRBV15	CATSRDRGHQPQHF	TGTGCCACCAGCAGAGACAGGGGGCATCAGCCCCAGCATTTT
.	.	TRBJ2-5	TRBV7-9	CAITVYQAQETQYF	TGTGCCATCACGGTATACCAAGCCCAAGAGACCCAGTACTTC
.	TRBD1	TRBJ2-7	TRBV6-6	CASTRDRVVYEQYF	TGTGCCAGCACCCGGGACAGGGTCGTCTACGAGCAGTACTTC
.	.	TRBJ1-6	TRBV9	CASSVERGGYNSPLHF	TGTGCCAGCAGCGTAGAGAGGGGAGGCTATAATTCACCCCTCCACTTT
few	TRBD2	TRBJ2-1	TRBV7-3	CPEREEYNEQFF	TGTCCGGAGCGGGAGGAATACAATGAGCAGTTCTTC
.	.	TRBJ2-2	TRBV9	CASSPRGAPGTGELFF	TGTGCCAGCAGCCCCCGGGGGGCGCCGGGCACCGGGGAGCTGTTTTTT
.	.	TRBJ2-7	TRBV7-9	CASSLAGVYEQYF	TGTGCCAGCAGCTTAGCGGGAGTTTACGAGCAGTACTTC
.	.	TRBJ1-4	TRBV4-1	CASSQYHSAGEKLFF	TGCGCCAGCAGCCAATACCACAGCGCAGGGGAAAAACTGTTTTTT
.	.	TRBJ2-7	TRBV9	CASSPGRGPYEQYF	TGTGCCAGCAGCCCTGGTCGGGGTCCCTACGAGCAGTACTTC
.	TRBD1	TRBJ1-1	TRBV5-4	CASSLAGGTALFTEAFF	TGTGCCAGCAGCTTGGCGGGGGGGACAGCCCTTTTCACTGAAGCTTTCTTT
.	TRBD1	TRBJ2-6	TRBV6-5	CASRRGSGANVLTF	TGTGCCAGTCGCAGGGGGAGCGGGGCCAACGTCCTGACTTTC
.	.	TRBJ2-7	TRBV30	CAWGRANEQYF	TGTGCCTGGGGCAGGGCTAACGAGCAGTACTTC
.	.	TRBJ2-3	TRBV11-2	CASRQAYKLSTDTQYF	TGTGCCAGTCGACAGGCTTACAAACTCAGCACAGATACGCAGTATTTT
few	.	TRBJ2-1	TRBV4-1	CASSQDPPGSAYNEQFF	TGCGCCAGCAGCCAAGATCCCCCGGGATCGGCCTACAATGAGCAGTTCTTC
few	.	TRBJ2-7	TRBV5-8	CASSLFPSSYEQYF	TGTGCCAGCAGCTTGTTTCCTAGCTCCTACGAGCAGTACTTC
.	.	TRBJ2-4	TRBV5-6	CASRPAGGNIQYF	TGTGCCAGCAGGCCGGCCGGGGGAAACATTCAGTACTTC
.	.	TRBJ1-2	TRBV25-1	CASSHRVENGYTF	TGTGCCAGCAGCCACCGGGTGGAGAATGGCTACACCTTC
once	TRBD2	TRBJ2-1	TRBV7-7	CASSPAGVSYNEQFF	TGTGCTAGCAGCCCCGCGGGAGTTTCGTACAATGAGCAGTTCTTC
few	TRBD2	TRBJ2-1	TRBV6-5	CASSSGGAGPNEQFF	TGTGCCAGCAGTTCCGGTGGAGCGGGGCCTAATGAGCAGTTCTTC
.	.	TRBJ1-5	TRBV7-6	CASSPGLSNQPQHF	TGTGCCAGCAGCCCGGGACTTAGCAATCAGCCCCAGCATTTT
.	TRBD2	TRBJ2-3	TRBV27	CASTAGDTDTQYF	TGTGCCAGCACGGCGGGAGACACAGATACGCAGTATTTT
few	TRBD2	TRBJ2-1	TRBV11-2	CASSSLTSGRSEQFF	TGTGCCAGCAGCTCCCTGACTAGCGGGAGGTCTGAGCAGTTCTTC
few	.	TRBJ1-1	TRBV2	CASSVSVNTEAFF	TGTGCCAGCAGTGTATCCGTAAACACTGAAGCTTTCTTT
.	.	TRBJ1-2	TRBV5-1	CASSPDGGEGYTF	TGCGCCAGCAGTCCGGATGGGGGCGAGGGCTACACCTTC
few	TRBD2	TRBJ2-5	TRBV10-2	CASSTSGSQETQYF	TGCGCCAGCTCGACTAGCGGATCTCAAGAGACCCAGTACTTC
.	.	TRBJ2-3	TRBV6-5	CASSGRGNTQYF	TGTGCCAGCTCGGGGCGGGGCAATACGCAGTATTTT
few	.	TRBJ2-7	TRBV4-1	CASSQDLGGYEQYF	TGCGCCAGCAGCCAAGATCTGGGAGGCTACGAGCAGTACTTC
few	.	TRBJ2-1	TRBV30	CAVSPSSYNEQFF	TGTGCCGTCTCCCCGAGCTCCTACAATGAGCAGTTCTTC
.	.	TRBJ2-1	TRBV4-1	CASRESRSSYNEQFF	TGCGCCAGCAGAGAAAGCCGGAGCTCCTACAATGAGCAGTTCTTC
few	.	TRBJ2-5	TRBV30	CAWSVQSQETQYF	TGTGCCTGGAGTGTACAGAGTCAAGAGACCCAGTACTTC
few	.	TRBJ2-2	TRBV7-9	CASSQQGTITGELFF	TGTGCCAGCAGTCAACAGGGAACGATCACCGGGGAGCTGTTTTTT
once	TRBD1	TRBJ1-2	TRBV25-1	CASSEYRTGEYGYTF	TGTGCCAGCAGTGAATACCGGACAGGGGAGTATGGCTACACCTTC
.	TRBD2	TRBJ2-3	TRBV12-5	CASGLVGLADTSTDTQYF	TGTGCTAGTGGTTTGGTGGGACTAGCCGACACTAGCACAGATACGCAGTATTTT
few	.	TRBJ1-2	TRBV30	CACGAGGYTF	TGTGCCTGCGGGGCGGGGGGCTACACCTTC
.	.	TRBJ2-7	TRBV7-6	CASSFGVVEEQYF	TGTGCCAGCAGCTTCGGGGTTGTGGAGGAGCAGTACTTC
.	.	TRBJ2-7	TRBV25-1	CASSENSRDSNEQYF	TGTGCCAGCAGTGAAAACAGCCGGGACTCCAACGAGCAGTACTTC
.	.	TRBJ1-2	TRBV5-1	CASSLKSNGYTF	TGCGCCAGCAGCTTGAAGTCTAATGGCTACACCTTC
.	.	TRBJ1-5	TRBV11-2	CASSLTGNQPQHF	TGTGCCAGCAGCTTAACAGGGAATCAGCCCCAGCATTTT
.	TRBD1	TRBJ1-5	TRBV30	CACLATGQGDQPQHF	TGTGCCTGCCTCGCAACGGGACAGGGGGATCAGCCCCAGCATTTT
.	.	TRBJ2-7	TRBV6-5	CASSQQGEQYF	TGTGCCAGCAGTCAACAGGGCGAGCAGTACTTC
.	.	TRBJ2-1	TRBV6-5	CASKIGGSSYNEQFF	TGTGCCAGCAAGATCGGCGGCAGCTCCTACAATGAGCAGTTCTTC
.	.	TRBJ2-2	TRBV6-6	CASSGEQVTGELFF	TGTGCCAGCAGTGGTGAACAGGTCACCGGGGAGCTGTTTTTT
few	TRBD1	TRBJ1-5	TRBV7-2	CASTPQGVGQPQHF	TGTGCCAGCACCCCTCAGGGGGTTGGGCAGCCCCAGCATTTT
.	TRBD1	TRBJ2-1	TRBV27	CASSPGTGVNNEQFF	TGTGCCAGCAGTCCAGGGACAGGGGTGAACAATGAGCAGTTCTTC
few	TRBD1	TRBJ2-1	TRBV6-6	CASTRGTGGNEQFF	TGTGCCAGCACCAGAGGGACAGGGGGGAATGAGCAGTTCTTC
few	TRBD1	TRBJ2-1	TRBV5-6	CASSRTGDPHNEQFF	TGTGCCAGCAGTCGAACAGGGGATCCTCACAATGAGCAGTTCTTC
few	.	TRBJ2-5	TRBV11-2	CASSLFGLRETQYF	TGTGCCAGCAGCTTGTTTGGCCTCCGAGAGACCCAGTACTTC
.	TRBD1	TRBJ2-1	TRBV2	CADRDRNGNEQFF	TGTGCCGACCGGGACAGAAACGGCAATGAGCAGTTCTTC
.	.	TRBJ1-1	TRBV28	CASMRRYTEAFF	TGTGCCAGCATGAGAAGATACACTGAAGCTTTCTTT
.	TRBD1	TRBJ2-7	TRBV7-2	CASSLVLGQTDF	TGTGCCAGCAGCTTAGTTTTGGGACAGACGGACTTC
.	.	TRBJ2-3	TRBV6-5	CASRLSVSSTDTQYF	TGTGCCAGCAGACTTAGCGTTTCTAGCACAGATACGCAGTATTTT
few	.	TRBJ1-1	TRBV6-6	CASSYAGGDTEAFF	TGTGCCAGCAGTTATGCGGGGGGGGACACTGAAGCTTTCTTT
once	TRBD1	TRBJ1-2	TRBV6-6	CASRPGQGIWGYTF	TGTGCCAGCAGACCGGGACAGGGGATTTGGGGCTACACCTTC
.	.	TRBJ2-3	TRBV18	CASSAGGSGTFQYF	TGTGCCAGCTCGGCCGGAGGTAGCGGTACCTTTCAGTATTTT
few	TRBD2	TRBJ2-3	TRBV28	CASSFISSGLTDTQYF	TGTGCCAGCAGTTTTATCTCTAGCGGCCTCACAGATACGCAGTATTTT